This T cell receptor beta chain was retrieved from a study of cytomegalovirus exposure and HLA in healthy donors. For the study at large: Assignment to the Caucasian-associated ancestry cluster applied to approximately 80% of the approximately 420 genotyped donors. Overall study results and limits: Researchers catalogued roughly 150 TCR beta chains as cytomegalovirus-associated.

The PCR had 60 Vbeta and 13 Jbeta primers. Repertoires were generated with immunoSEQ multiplex PCR, while TCRdb's copy carries only in-frame clones and drops some. The table shows about 64,000 clones, with around four fifths occurring only once. This clone was counted once. Antigen: not known. This CDR3 is 15 amino acids long. The germline CDR1 and CDR2 sequences are KGHSH and LQKENI. V was clipped by 4 bases and J by 5 bases, with 14 bases between them. The chain combines TRBV18 with TRBJ2-2; tentatively, D is TRBD1 (5 bases). Material for sequencing was PBMCs. The clonotype comes from a male donor in good health and CMV-seropositive. The CDR3 region has the DNA TGTGCCAGCTCACTCGGCGCCTCAGGGACCGGGGAGCTGTTTTTT. As protein: CASSLGASGTGELFF.